This T cell receptor (beta chain) emerged from a study of blood T cell repertoires in COVID-19. Study context: Samples representing acute and convalescent COVID-19 were sourced from the United States, Italy and Spain. The analysed material was cDNA or gDNA that came from T cells, B-cell-depleted T cells, or PBMCs.

Germline lookup yields CDR1 KGHDR and CDR2 SFDVKD. The V end was cut by 4 bases, the J end by 6 bases, with 8 bases between. The CDR3 contains 13 residues. Original analysis: Reference gene primer amplification in the assay estimated nucleated cell counts. Measured with immunoSEQ multiplex PCR; TCRdb has only the in-frame clones, and not every one. That table furnishes V, J and clone size, whereas the DNA furnished D and trimming. The table lists around 380,000 clones, more than 75% of them singletons. Participants came from around 25 US areas, aged roughly 18 to 89 years. Sequencing was performed on PBMCs or T cells enriched from blood (not recorded which). The chain combines TRBV24-1 with TRBJ2-2; no reliable D call. This sequence originates from a man aged 30 to 39 who had recovered from COVID-19. The CDR3 sequence is CATSEYGSGELFF. CDR3 DNA sequence: TGTGCCACCAGTGAATACGGTTCCGGGGAGCTGTTTTTT.